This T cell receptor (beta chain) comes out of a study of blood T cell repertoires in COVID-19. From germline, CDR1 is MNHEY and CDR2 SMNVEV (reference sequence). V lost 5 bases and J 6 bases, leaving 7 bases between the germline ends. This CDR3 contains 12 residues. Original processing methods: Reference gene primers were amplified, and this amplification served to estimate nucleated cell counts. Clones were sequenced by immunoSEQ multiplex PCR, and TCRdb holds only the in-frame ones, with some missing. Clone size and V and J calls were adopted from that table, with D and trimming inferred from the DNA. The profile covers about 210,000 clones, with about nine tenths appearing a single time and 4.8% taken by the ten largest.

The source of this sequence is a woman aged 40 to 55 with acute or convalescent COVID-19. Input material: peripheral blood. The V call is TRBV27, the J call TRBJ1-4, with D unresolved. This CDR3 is CASSPNHEKLFF. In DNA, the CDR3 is TGTGCCAGCAGTCCAAATCATGAAAAACTGTTTTTT.